The T cell receptor beta chain under discussion was sequenced for a study of T cell repertoires in cytomegalovirus infection. Study summary: Both recently identified HLA-C-restricted and well-studied HLA-B-restricted CMV epitopes were used in the study. CMV infection together with matching HLA type was indicated by public TCR beta signatures. Study findings and constraints: Ex vivo responses were dominated by HLA-C-restricted CMV-specific TCR beta clonotypes. Individuals carrying CMV plus the relevant HLA were identified by cumulative frequency of public TCR beta families.

Between the trimmed V and J ends, which lost 6 bases and 8 bases, there was a span of 16 bases. The CDR3 is 13 amino acids. Regarding this clonotype: Its target is unknown.

Via MiXCR, TCRdb re-called the reads, giving one row per CDR3 protein. The repertoire has tens of thousands of distinct CDR3 sequences, approximately 24% of them found once; the top ten carry approximately 48%. The TCR originated in a human donor in good health (CMV status not recorded). Some clones in this sample may be carry-over from other donors' samples. The sample was CD8+ T cells from cultured PBMCs, taken from culture after CMV antigen stimulation. This chain uses TRBV12-3 or TRBV12-4 with TRBJ1-2, with D tentatively TRBD1 (5 bases). In DNA form, the CDR3 reads TGTGCCAGCAGACCCGCGGGGGAGGGAGGCTACACCTTC. Translation: CASRPAGEGGYTF.